This T cell receptor beta chain was sequenced for a study of shared clonotypes between healthy human individuals. Repertoires were generated with immunoSEQ multiplex PCR, while TCRdb's copy carries only in-frame clones and drops some. The sample lists approximately 1,500,000 clones, more than 95% seen once, with approximately 1% in the top ten. This sequence originates from a man between 25 and 39 years old in good health. The specimen was naive CD4+ T cells sorted from blood. The subset was: CD45RA+ positively selected.

CDR3 amino acids: CASSLGGGDYGYTF. The CDR3 DNA follows: TGTGCCAGCAGCCTGGGTGGGGGCGACTATGGCTACACCTTC. This chain uses TRBV5-4 with TRBJ1-2, with D possibly TRBD1 on 6 matching bases. The CDR3 has 14 amino acids. Per germline, CDR1 SGHNT and CDR2 YYREEE (reference sequence). V lost 4 bases and J 3 bases, leaving 13 bases between the germline ends.